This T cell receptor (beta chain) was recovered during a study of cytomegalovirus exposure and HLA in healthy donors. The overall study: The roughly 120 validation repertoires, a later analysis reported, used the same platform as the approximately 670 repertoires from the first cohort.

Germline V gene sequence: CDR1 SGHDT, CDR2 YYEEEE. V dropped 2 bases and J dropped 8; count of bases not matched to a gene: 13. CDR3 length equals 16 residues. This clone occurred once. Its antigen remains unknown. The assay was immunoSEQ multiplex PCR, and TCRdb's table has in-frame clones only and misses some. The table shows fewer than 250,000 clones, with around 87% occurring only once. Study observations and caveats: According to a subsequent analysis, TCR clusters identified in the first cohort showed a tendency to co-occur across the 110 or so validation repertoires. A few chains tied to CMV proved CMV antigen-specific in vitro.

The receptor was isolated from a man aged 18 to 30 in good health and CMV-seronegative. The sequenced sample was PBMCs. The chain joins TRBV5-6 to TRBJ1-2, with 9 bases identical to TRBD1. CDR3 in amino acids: CASSLSPAGQGIGYTF. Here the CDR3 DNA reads TGTGCCAGCAGCTTAAGCCCCGCTGGACAGGGGATCGGCTACACCTTC.